This T cell receptor (beta chain) originates from a study of regulatory T cells in long-lasting Graves disease. Study in general: By definition, persistent Graves' disease involved antithyroid drugs for over 5 years alongside positive TSH receptor antibodies.

This clonotype was seen at least ten times. This CDR3 comprises 13 residues. Trimming pared 2 bases from V and 8 bases from J, leaving 13 bases between. The germline V gene encodes CDR1 SGHRS and CDR2 YFSETQ. Time point reported: persistent/refractory GD, antithyroid drugs over 5 years with positive TRAb. The TCR library was made from RNA that had been extracted from PBMCs in TRIzol. TCR beta libraries were built with iRepertoire HTBI primers and Arm-PCR of CDR3 regions. TCRdb used MiXCR to reprocess the multiplex PCR reads, holding one entry per CDR3 protein. This sample has some 440,000 distinct CDR3 sequences, with around 20% found just once.

The receptor's source is a female donor with Graves disease. The source material was peripheral blood mononuclear cells (PBMCs), sampled when the disease was refractory, from a patient treated with antithyroid drugs. The rearrangement joins TRBV5-1 to TRBJ1-2; the D gene is possibly TRBD1 (5 bases). The CDR3 DNA is TGCGCCAGCAGCTTCTCGCCAGGGAAGGGCTACACCTTC. Translation gives CASSFSPGKGYTF. Variable domain in full (rest from reference TRBV5-1 and TRBJ1-2): KAGVTQTPRYLIKTRGQQVTLSCSPISGHRSVSWYQQTPGQGLQFLFEYFSETQRNKGNFPGRFSGRQFSNSRSEMNVSTLELGDSALYLCASSFSPGKGYTFGSGTRLTVV.